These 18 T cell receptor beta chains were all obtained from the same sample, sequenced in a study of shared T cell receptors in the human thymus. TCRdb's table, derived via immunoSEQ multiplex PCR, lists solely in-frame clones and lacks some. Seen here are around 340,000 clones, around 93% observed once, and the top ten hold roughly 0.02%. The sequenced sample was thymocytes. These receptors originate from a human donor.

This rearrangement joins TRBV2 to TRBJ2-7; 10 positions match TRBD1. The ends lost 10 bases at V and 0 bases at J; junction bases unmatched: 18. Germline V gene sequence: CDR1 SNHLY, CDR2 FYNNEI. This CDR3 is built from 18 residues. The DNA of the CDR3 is TGTGCCATCTCCGGGACAGGGGATTTGCAAACGATCTCCTACGAGCAGTACTTC. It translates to CAISGTGDLQTISYEQYF.

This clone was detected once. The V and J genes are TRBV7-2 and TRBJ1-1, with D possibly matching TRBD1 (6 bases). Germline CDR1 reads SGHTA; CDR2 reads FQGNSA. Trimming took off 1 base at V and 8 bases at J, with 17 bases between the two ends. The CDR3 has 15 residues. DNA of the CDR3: TGTGCCAGCAGCTTAGACTCCTATGGGGGGCGCGAAGCTTTCTTT. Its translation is CASSLDSYGGREAFF.

CDR3 region: CASSVLLAGGREQYF. CDR3 DNA: TGTGCCAGCAGCGTCCTACTAGCGGGAGGTAGAGAGCAGTACTTC. The genes are TRBV5-4 and TRBJ2-7; 12 bases agree with TRBD2. This CDR3 comprises 15 residues. The V segment lost 4 bases and the J segment 7 bases; nucleotides outside the gene matches: 9. Germline V CDR1 and CDR2: SGHNT, YYREEE (reference sequence).

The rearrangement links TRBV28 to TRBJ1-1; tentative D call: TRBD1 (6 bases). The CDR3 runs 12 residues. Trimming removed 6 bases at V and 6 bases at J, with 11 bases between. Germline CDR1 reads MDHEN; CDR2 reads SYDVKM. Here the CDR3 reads CASRIGGAEAFF. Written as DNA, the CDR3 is TGTGCCAGCAGGATAGGGGGGGCTGAAGCTTTCTTT.

The CDR3 coding sequence is TGTGCCAGCAAATATCAGGGACAGGTCCTGCAAGAGACCCAGTACTTC. Protein sequence: CASKYQGQVLQETQYF. V and J are TRBV5-6 and TRBJ2-5; 8 positions agree with TRBD1. V lost 6 bases and J lost 2; bases outside the gene matches: 12. Germline loops: CDR1 SGHDT, CDR2 YYEEEE. The CDR3 has 16 amino acids.

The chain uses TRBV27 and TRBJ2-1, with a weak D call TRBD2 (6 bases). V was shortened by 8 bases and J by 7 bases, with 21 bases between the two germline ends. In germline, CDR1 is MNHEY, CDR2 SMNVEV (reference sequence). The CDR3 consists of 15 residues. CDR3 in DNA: TGTGCCAGCGGACTACCGGGACTGAAACTGAATGAGCAGTTCTTC. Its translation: CASGLPGLKLNEQFF.

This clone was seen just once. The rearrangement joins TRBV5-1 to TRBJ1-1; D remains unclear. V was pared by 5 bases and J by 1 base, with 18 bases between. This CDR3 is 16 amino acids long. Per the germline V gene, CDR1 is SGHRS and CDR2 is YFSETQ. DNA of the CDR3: TGCGCCAGCAGACCGTTAGACCGCATTAAGAACACTGAAGCTTTCTTT. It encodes CASRPLDRIKNTEAFF. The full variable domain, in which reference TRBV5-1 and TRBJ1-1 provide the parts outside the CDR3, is KAGVTQTPRYLIKTRGQQVTLSCSPISGHRSVSWYQQTPGQGLQFLFEYFSETQRNKGNFPGRFSGRQFSNSRSEMNVSTLELGDSALYLCASRPLDRIKNTEAFFGQGTRLTVV.

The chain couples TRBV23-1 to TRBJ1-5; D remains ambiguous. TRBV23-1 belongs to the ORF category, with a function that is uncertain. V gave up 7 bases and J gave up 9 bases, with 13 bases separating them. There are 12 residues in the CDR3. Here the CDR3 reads CASTPGFRPQHF. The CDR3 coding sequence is TGCGCCAGCACCCCGGGGTTTAGGCCCCAGCATTTT.

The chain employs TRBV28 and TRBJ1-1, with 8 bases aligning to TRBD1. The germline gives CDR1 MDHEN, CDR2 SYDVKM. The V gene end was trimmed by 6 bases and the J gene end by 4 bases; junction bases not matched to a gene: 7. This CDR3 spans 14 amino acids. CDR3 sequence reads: CASRPDRASTEAFF. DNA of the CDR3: TGTGCCAGCAGGCCGGACAGGGCTAGCACTGAAGCTTTCTTT.

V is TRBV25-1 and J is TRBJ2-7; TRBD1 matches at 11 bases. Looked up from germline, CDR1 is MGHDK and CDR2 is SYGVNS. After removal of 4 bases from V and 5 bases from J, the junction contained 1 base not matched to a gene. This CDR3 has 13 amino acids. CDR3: CASSGTGGHEQYF. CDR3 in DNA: TGTGCCAGCAGTGGGACAGGGGGCCACGAGCAGTACTTC.

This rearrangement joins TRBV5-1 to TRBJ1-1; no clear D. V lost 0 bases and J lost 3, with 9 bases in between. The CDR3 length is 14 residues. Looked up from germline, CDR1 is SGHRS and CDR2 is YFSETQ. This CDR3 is CASSLVRADTEAFF. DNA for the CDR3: TGCGCCAGCAGCTTGGTGAGGGCAGACACTGAAGCTTTCTTT.

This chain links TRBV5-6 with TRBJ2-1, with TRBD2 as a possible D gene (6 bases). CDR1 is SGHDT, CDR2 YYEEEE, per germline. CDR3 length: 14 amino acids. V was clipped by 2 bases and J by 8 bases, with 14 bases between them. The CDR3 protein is CASSFLAPGYEQFF. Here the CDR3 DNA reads TGTGCCAGCAGCTTCCTAGCGCCAGGCTATGAGCAGTTCTTC.

In DNA form, the CDR3 reads TGTGCCAGCAGTACCCCCGGGACAACCCGCGAAGGCCAGTACTTC. This gives the protein CASSTPGTTREGQYF. The chain has TRBV6-5 and TRBJ2-5; D may be TRBD1 (6 bases). From germline, CDR1 is MNHEY and CDR2 SVGAGI. The CDR3 runs 15 residues. Trimming took 5 bases from V and 10 from J, leaving 23 bases between them.

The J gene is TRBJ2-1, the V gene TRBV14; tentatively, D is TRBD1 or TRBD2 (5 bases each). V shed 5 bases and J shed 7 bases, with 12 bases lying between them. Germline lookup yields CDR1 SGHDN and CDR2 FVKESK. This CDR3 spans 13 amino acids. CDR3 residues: CASSVGRPNEQFF. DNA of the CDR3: TGTGCCAGCAGCGTGGGACGACCAAATGAGCAGTTCTTC.

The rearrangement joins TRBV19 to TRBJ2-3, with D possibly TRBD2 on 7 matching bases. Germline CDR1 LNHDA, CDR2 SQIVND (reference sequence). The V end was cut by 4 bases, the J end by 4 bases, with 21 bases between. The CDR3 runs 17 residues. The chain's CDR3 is CASSRRGPGGIPDTQYF. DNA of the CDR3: TGTGCCAGTAGTAGAAGGGGCCCGGGGGGCATTCCAGATACGCAGTATTTT.

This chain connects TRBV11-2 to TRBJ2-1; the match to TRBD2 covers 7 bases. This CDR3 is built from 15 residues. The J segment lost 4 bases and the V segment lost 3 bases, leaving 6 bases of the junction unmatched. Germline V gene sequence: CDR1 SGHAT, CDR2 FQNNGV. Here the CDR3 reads CASSLIASGYNEQFF. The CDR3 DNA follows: TGTGCCAGCAGCTTGATTGCTAGCGGTTACAATGAGCAGTTCTTC.

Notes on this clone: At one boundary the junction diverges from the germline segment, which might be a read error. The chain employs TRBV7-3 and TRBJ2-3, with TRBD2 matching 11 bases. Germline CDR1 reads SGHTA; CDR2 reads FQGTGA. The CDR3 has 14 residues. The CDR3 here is CASSLGLAGGPRFF. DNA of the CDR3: TGTGCCAGCAGCTTAGGATTAGCGGGAGGGCCTCGGTTTTTT.

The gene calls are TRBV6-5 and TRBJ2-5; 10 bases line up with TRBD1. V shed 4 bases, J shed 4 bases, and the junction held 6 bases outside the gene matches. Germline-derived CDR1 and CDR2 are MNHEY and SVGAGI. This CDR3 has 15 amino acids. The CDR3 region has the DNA TGTGCCAGCAGTTGGGACAGGGGACGTGGAGAGACCCAGTACTTC. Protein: CASSWDRGRGETQYF.